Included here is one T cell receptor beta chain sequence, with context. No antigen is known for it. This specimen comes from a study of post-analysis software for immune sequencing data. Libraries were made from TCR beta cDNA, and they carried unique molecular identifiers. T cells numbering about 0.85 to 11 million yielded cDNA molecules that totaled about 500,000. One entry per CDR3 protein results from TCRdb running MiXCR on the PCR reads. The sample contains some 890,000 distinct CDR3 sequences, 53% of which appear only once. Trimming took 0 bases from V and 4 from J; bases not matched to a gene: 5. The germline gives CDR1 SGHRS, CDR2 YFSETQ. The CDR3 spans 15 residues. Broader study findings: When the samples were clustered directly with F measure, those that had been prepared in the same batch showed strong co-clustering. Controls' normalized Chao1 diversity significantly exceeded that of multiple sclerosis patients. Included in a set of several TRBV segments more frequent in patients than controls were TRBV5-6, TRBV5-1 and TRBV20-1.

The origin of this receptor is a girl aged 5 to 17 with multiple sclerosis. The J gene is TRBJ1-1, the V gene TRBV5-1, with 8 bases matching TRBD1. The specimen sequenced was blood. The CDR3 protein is CASSLAKTGGTEAFF. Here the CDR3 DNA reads TGCGCCAGCAGCTTGGCCAAAACAGGGGGCACTGAAGCTTTCTTT. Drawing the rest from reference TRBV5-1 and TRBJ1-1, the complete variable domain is KAGVTQTPRYLIKTRGQQVTLSCSPISGHRSVSWYQQTPGQGLQFLFEYFSETQRNKGNFPGRFSGRQFSNSRSEMNVSTLELGDSALYLCASSLAKTGGTEAFFGQGTRLTVV.